Presented here are 14 T cell receptor beta chains from one specimen sequenced in a study of CXCR3-negative and CXCR3-positive naive CD8 T cells. All TRB cDNA libraries came from 5' RACE performed with UMI labels. TCRdb reprocessed the 5' RACE reads, with one entry per CDR3 protein and no DNA. Its listing shows about 56,000 distinct CDR3 sequences. The sequenced sample was memory CD8+ T cells from blood. The receptor set was obtained from a human donor in good health. Some clones in this sample may be carry-over from other donors' samples.

The CDR3 sequence: CASSSLFSGLSTDTQYF. This chain links TRBV6-2 or TRBV6-3 with TRBJ2-3; TCRdb lists TRBD2, though no DNA is available to test this call. CDR1 is MNHEY, CDR2 SVGEGT, per germline. There are 17 residues in the CDR3.

V usage is TRBV7-3 and J usage is TRBJ2-1. Germline assignment: CDR1 SGHTA and CDR2 FQGTGA. The CDR3 runs to 15 residues. CDR3 residues: CASSLGSGSYNEQFF.

CDR3: CSARDAGLAVYEQYF. The chain links TRBV20-1 to TRBJ2-7; TCRdb picks TRBD2, but there is no DNA to check that call. The CDR3 covers 15 residues. The germline CDR1 and CDR2 sequences are DFQATT and SNEGSKA (reference sequence).

The chain carries TRBV28 and TRBJ2-7; TCRdb returns TRBD2, unconfirmable since there is no DNA. This CDR3 region has 14 residues. Germline CDR1 is MDHEN and CDR2 is SYDVKM. CDR3 protein: CASTLGAGDYEQYF.

J is TRBJ2-5 and V is TRBV28; TCRdb proposes TRBD1, but this gene call is untestable without DNA. Germline-derived CDR1 and CDR2 are MDHEN and SYDVKM. The CDR3 is made up of 16 amino acids. The CDR3 protein is CASSPLTGEFQETQYF.

The rearrangement joins TRBV29-1 to TRBJ1-2. Looked up from germline, CDR1 is SQVTM and CDR2 is ANQGSEA. The CDR3 is 11 amino acids. CDR3 in amino acids: CSVEIRYGYTF.

This rearrangement joins TRBV9 to TRBJ2-1; TCRdb proposes TRBD2, but this gene call is untestable without DNA. The CDR3 sequence is 15 residues long. Germline V gives CDR1 SGDLS, CDR2 YYNGEE. CDR3 protein: CASSHPSGRKYEQFF.

The chain uses TRBV30 and TRBJ2-7; TCRdb gives TRBD1 as the D gene, but with no DNA this cannot be confirmed. CDR3 size: 12 residues. The V gene's germline CDR1 is GTSNPN and CDR2 SVGIG (reference sequence). The CDR3 region is CAWSVNGAEQYF.

The chain has TRBV29-1 and TRBJ2-7; TCRdb's D call of TRBD2 is untestable without DNA. Germline lookup yields CDR1 SQVTM and CDR2 ANQGSEA. The CDR3 spans 17 residues. The CDR3 sequence is CSVIGGLAPESSYEQYF.

CDR3 sequence: CASTLSGETNTGELFF. This chain joins TRBV7-9 and TRBJ2-2; TCRdb reports TRBD2, a call that lacks DNA to check it against. This CDR3 has 16 residues. Germline CDR1 is SEHNR and CDR2 is FQNEAQ (reference sequence).

The V call is TRBV2, the J call TRBJ1-1; TCRdb's assignment of TRBD1 cannot be checked, as there is no DNA. This CDR3 is built from 14 residues. CDR1 SNHLY and CDR2 FYNNEI come from the germline V gene. CDR3 sequence: CASPAGQMNTEAFF.

J is TRBJ2-1 and V is TRBV6-6; the TCRdb call, TRBD2, lacks DNA for checking. The CDR3 has 16 residues. Germline-derived CDR1 and CDR2 are MNHNY and SVGAGI (reference sequence). The CDR3 reads CASSRTSGGIYNEQFF.

V usage is TRBV7-2 and J usage is TRBJ1-2. From germline, CDR1 is SGHTA and CDR2 FQGNSA. This CDR3 spans 13 amino acids. The CDR3 loop reads CASSFGPTGGYTF.

V and J are TRBV7-6 and TRBJ2-5. The CDR3 consists of 12 residues. Germline V CDR1 and CDR2: SGHVS, FNYEAQ. The CDR3: CASSLPLETQYF.